This record looks at one TCR beta chain sequence and its context. The CDR3 sequence is 12 residues long. V gave up 0 bases and J gave up 9 bases, with 9 bases separating them. Germline V gives CDR1 SGHNT, CDR2 YYREEE (reference sequence). These data are taken from a study of sequential checkpoint blockade in melanoma. Regarding treatment: randomized to nivolumab then ipilimumab (arm A) or the reverse (arm B). Patients had received no earlier DNA-damaging chemotherapy. From thawed PBMCs, live CD3+CD8+ cells negative for CD19 and CD56 were sorted. This table comes from immunoSEQ multiplex PCR, and its TCRdb copy is limited to in-frame clones, with some not included. The top ten clones hold approximately 50% of a sample with about 10,000 clones, approximately 80% of them seen once.

The clonotype originates from a human donor with melanoma. The material sequenced was CD8+ T cells sorted from blood (inferred from file names), taken from a patient given nivolumab and ipilimumab in sequence. This chain joins TRBV5-4 and TRBJ1-1; D unclear. The CDR3 DNA is TGTGCCAGCAGCTTGGATGGAGAACAAGCTTTCTTT. It is translated as CASSLDGEQAFF. Drawing the rest from reference TRBV5-4 and TRBJ1-1, the complete variable domain is ETGVTQSPTHLIKTRGQQVTLRCSSQSGHNTVSWYQQALGQGPQFIFQYYREEENGRGNFPPRFSGLQFPNYSSELNVNALELDDSALYLCASSLDGEQAFFGQGTRLTVV.